This is a list of T cell receptor beta chains from one sample in a study of CD8 T cells in ankylosing spondylitis. TCRdb reprocessed the 5' RACE reads with MiXCR, giving one entry per CDR3 protein. The sample carries fewer than 500,000 distinct CDR3 sequences, 20% to 25% recorded once. Sequencing input: blood, either unsorted or a sorted T cell fraction (not recorded which). These receptor sequences come from a male donor with ankylosing spondylitis. Each CDR3 is given with its conserved first and last residue. Each record gives: V gene, CDR3 protein.

TRBV29-1 | CSVAPRQGNEQFF
TRBV20-1 | CSAGRVAGGLGEQYF
TRBV28 | CASSPRGFQDTQYF
TRBV7-2 | CASSLVDIGNQPQHF
TRBV7-9 | CASSRLGETQYF
TRBV5-1 | CASSLDGPAAYNEQFF
TRBV12-3/TRBV12-4 | CASIGGGEKLFF
TRBV5-6 | CASSFHDEQYF
TRBV12-3/TRBV12-4 | CASSLSPQPQHF
TRBV12-3/TRBV12-4 | CASTTWGGSNQPQHF
TRBV28 | CASRGQALYEQYF
TRBV5-1 | CASSSSTGGTEAFF
TRBV29-1 | CSVEWDGYEQYF
TRBV20-1 | CSARLSASNYEQYF
TRBV28 | CASSLYGTKGREETQYF
TRBV2 | CASLTGLSTEAFF
TRBV7-6 | CASSQRTGPNTEAFF
TRBV28 | CASSLPGAQVYEQYF
TRBV12-3/TRBV12-4 | CASSFDRVTGELFF
TRBV10-3 | CAITQGADQPQHF
TRBV4-2 | CASSTGLAGADTGELFF
TRBV5-1 | CASSLDGAGSQETQYF
TRBV27 | CASSSPAGEGGSTDTQYF
TRBV5-1 | CASSLGDTINF
TRBV2 | CASSKGLASIGPEQFF
TRBV14 | CATGTGLNSPLHF
TRBV7-3 | CASSPIMSTEAFF
TRBV29-1 | CSVEPIQGNEQFF
TRBV12-3/TRBV12-4 | CASSAGGAYNEQFF
TRBV18 | CASFEGTSTDTQYF
TRBV29-1 | CSVAPGTFNYGYTF
TRBV24-1 | CATSDPRTSYNEQFF
TRBV4-1 | CASSQTGRQETQYF
TRBV20-1 | CSAPMTGSMNTEAFF
TRBV7-3 | CASSFSGSRTDTQYF
TRBV7-3 | CASSFGRSETQYF
TRBV12-3/TRBV12-4 | CASSTGGGYIQYF
TRBV7-2 | CASSLTSGLSYNEQFF
TRBV7-2 | CASSYRAGANEKLFF
TRBV20-1 | CSASLASGSYEQYF
TRBV5-1 | CASSLEEASASYEQYF
TRBV21-1 | CASSKVGTSGRPAPITDTQYF
TRBV12-3/TRBV12-4 | CASTPLAGELFF
TRBV18 | CASSRPDGRYEQYF
TRBV6-1 | CASRGIPYNEQFF
TRBV3-1 | CASSSGTDSGNTIYF
TRBV29-1 | CSALESQGEQFF
TRBV5-4 | CASSQRITSTDTQYF
TRBV5-4 | CASSRDRAMSSYEQYF
TRBV9 | CASSGGRDRANYGYTF
TRBV28 | CASSIPGTGSEQYF
TRBV29-1 | CSPAPDSSAGALTSRQFF
TRBV7-2 | CASSTGWGSNQPQHF
TRBV10-3 | CAISGDSGTRGNTQYF
TRBV20-1 | CSAEPFGRDHEQYF